This T cell receptor beta chain appears in the sequencing data of a study of blood T cell repertoires in COVID-19. On the study more broadly: Acute and convalescent COVID-19 samples came from the United States, Italy and Spain. T cells, B-cell-depleted T cells, or PBMCs provided the cDNA or gDNA that served as material.

The CDR3 has 14 residues. V dropped 5 bases and J dropped 3 bases, with 13 bases sitting between them. The germline CDR1 and CDR2 sequences are SGHAT and FQNNGV. Study processing details: Reference gene primer amplification gave nucleated cell count estimates. Assay used: immunoSEQ multiplex PCR; TCRdb lists only in-frame clones, some missing. That table supplies the V and J calls and clone size; D and trimming were determined from the DNA. There are 50,000 to 60,000 clones in the sample; roughly nine tenths occur only once, and around a quarter lies in the top ten. J is TRBJ2-5 and V is TRBV11-2; tentatively, D is TRBD1 (6 bases). Material: peripheral blood. The source is a human donor in a cohort sampled during active COVID-19. The CDR3 region has the DNA TGTGCCAGCAGCCGCGGACAGTTGAAAGAGACCCAGTACTTC. It codes for CASSRGQLKETQYF.